Listed here are 22 T cell receptor beta chains from one sample, sequenced in a study of T cell responses to AZD1222 COVID-19 vaccine. The table came from immunoSEQ multiplex PCR; TCRdb's copy has only in-frame clones and leaves some out. The repertoire holds approximately 110,000 clones, 85% to 90% seen once, with roughly two fifths in the top ten. The material was peripheral blood, obtained 28 days after the second AZD1222 dose. Source of these receptors: an adult who received the AZD1222 COVID-19 vaccine.

The rearrangement joins TRBV7-2 to TRBJ2-1; the D gene is possibly TRBD2 (6 bases). The CDR3 runs to 18 residues. V lost 2 bases and J lost 0, with 17 bases in between. The germline gives CDR1 SGHTA, CDR2 FQGNSA. In DNA form, the CDR3 reads TGTGCCAGCAGCTTATTAACATTGGGACTGAGCTCCTACAATGAGCAGTTCTTC. Translation: CASSLLTLGLSSYNEQFF.

The gene calls are TRBV18 and TRBJ1-1, with a weak D call TRBD1 (6 bases). Germline V gene data show CDR1 as KGHSH and CDR2 as LQKENI. The CDR3 covers 15 residues. The V gene lost 3 bases and the J gene lost 1 base, with 12 bases spanning the gap. In DNA form, the CDR3 reads TGTGCCAGCTCACCGGGGGCAACAGCGAACACTGAAGCTTTCTTT. It yields the protein CASSPGATANTEAFF.

This chain joins TRBV3-1 (or the pseudogene TRBV3-2) and TRBJ2-2; the D gene is possibly TRBD2 (6 bases). CDR1 LGHDT and CDR2 YNNKEL come from the germline V gene (reference sequence). The V end lost 4 bases, the J end lost 6 bases, and 9 bases lay between the germline ends. The CDR3 loop spans 13 amino acids. For the CDR3, the DNA is TGTGCCAGCAGCCCGACTAGACCCGGGGAGCTGTTTTTT. This sequence encodes CASSPTRPGELFF.

This clone was counted between two and nine times. The chain has TRBV19 and TRBJ1-1; no clear D. Trimming cost V 5 bases and J 0 bases, with 10 bases left between them. Germline values: CDR1 LNHDA, CDR2 SQIVND (reference sequence). CDR3 length: 14 amino acids. The CDR3 here is CASSPWALNTEAFF. The CDR3 nucleotides are TGTGCCAGTAGTCCCTGGGCGTTGAACACTGAAGCTTTCTTT.

The chain links TRBV5-1 to TRBJ2-7; 13 bases align to TRBD2. The CDR3 is 15 amino acids. The V segment lost 3 bases and the J segment 7 bases; nucleotides outside the gene matches: 7. Per the germline V gene, CDR1 is SGHRS and CDR2 is YFSETQ. CDR3 nucleotide sequence: TGCGCCAGCAGCTCAGGACTAGCGGGAGTGGTTGAGCAGTACTTC. It codes for CASSSGLAGVVEQYF.

The V and J genes are TRBV9 and TRBJ2-7; D is possibly TRBD1 (6 bases). The V and J ends lost 0 bases and 3 bases respectively, with 7 bases between them. This CDR3 has 13 amino acids. The germline V gene encodes CDR1 SGDLS and CDR2 YYNGEE. CDR3 residues: CASSVATGYEQYF. As DNA, the CDR3 is TGTGCCAGCAGCGTAGCGACAGGCTACGAGCAGTACTTC. Full variable domain (missing parts from reference TRBV9 and TRBJ2-7): DSGVTQTPKHLITATGQRVTLRCSPRSGDLSVYWYQQSLDQGLQFLIQYYNGEERAKGNILERFSAQQFPDLHSELNLSSLELGDSALYFCASSVATGYEQYFGPGTRLTVT.

This chain uses TRBV18 with TRBJ1-4; weak D call: TRBD1 (6 bases). This CDR3 spans 16 amino acids. The V and J ends lost 4 bases and 7 bases respectively, with 19 bases between them. CDR1 is KGHSH and CDR2 is LQKENI in the germline V gene. The CDR3 DNA sequence: TGTGCCAGCTCACAGCCTTCACAGGGAATGGGTGAAAAACTGTTTTTT. Protein product: CASSQPSQGMGEKLFF.

This clone has just one count. This chain links TRBV11-3 with TRBJ1-1; D is unclear. Germline-derived CDR1 and CDR2 are SGHNT and YENEEA. This CDR3 region has 14 residues. Trimming left V 5 bases short and J 5 bases short, with 15 bases between. The CDR3 region is CASSLTPRGTEAFF. The CDR3 DNA follows: TGTGCCAGCAGCCTGACTCCTAGAGGGACTGAAGCTTTCTTT.

The J gene is TRBJ2-2, the V gene TRBV19; the D gene is possibly TRBD2 (5 bases). The ends were cut back, 5 bases at V and 5 bases at J, with 9 bases in the middle. The length of the CDR3 is 13 residues. Germline V lookup: CDR1 LNHDA, CDR2 SQIVND (reference sequence). The CDR3 loop reads CASSLRGTGELFF. In nucleotides, the CDR3 is TGTGCCAGTAGTTTACGGGGTACCGGGGAGCTGTTTTTT.

V is TRBV30 and J is TRBJ1-5, with 7 bases lining up with TRBD1. The CDR3 length is 13 residues. Per germline, CDR1 GTSNPN and CDR2 SVGIG (reference sequence). CDR3 protein: CAGSTGDHQPQHF. The CDR3 coding sequence is TGTGCTGGGTCCACAGGGGACCATCAGCCCCAGCATTTT.

The chain recombines TRBV19 with TRBJ1-1; 9 bases fit TRBD1. The CDR3 length is 13 residues. With 2 bases clipped from V and 11 bases from J, the junction kept 6 bases outside the gene matches. The germline CDR1 and CDR2 sequences are LNHDA and SQIVND (reference sequence). CDR3 in amino acids: CASSISWDREAFF. For the CDR3, the DNA is TGTGCCAGTAGTATATCGTGGGACAGGGAGGCTTTCTTT.

The chain uses TRBV30 and TRBJ1-1; no firm D call. Trimming left V 0 bases short and J 1 base short, with 6 bases between. Germline V gene sequence: CDR1 GTSNPN, CDR2 SVGIG (reference sequence). This CDR3 region has 13 residues. CDR3 residues: CAWSVSRNTEAFF. CDR3 nucleotides: TGTGCCTGGAGTGTATCCAGGAACACTGAAGCTTTCTTT.

This chain links TRBV28 with TRBJ2-7; 7 bases are a match to TRBD2. CDR3 length: 16 amino acids. V lost 3 bases and J lost 4; bases outside the gene matches: 12. CDR1 MDHEN and CDR2 SYDVKM come from the germline V gene. The CDR3 coding sequence is TGTGCCAGCAGTTTCCCCCGTCTGGGCGGGAGTTACGAGCAGTACTTC. It codes for CASSFPRLGGSYEQYF.

This clone was counted a single time. Here the CDR3 DNA reads TGTGCCACCGCGAACAGAGCTAACTATGGCTACACCTTC. Protein product: CATANRANYGYTF. The chain links TRBV24-1 to TRBJ1-2, with D uncertain. Germline V gene sequence: CDR1 KGHDR, CDR2 SFDVKD. Deletions cut 9 bases from V and 0 bases from J, with 10 bases between. This CDR3 comprises 13 residues.

The J gene is TRBJ1-3, the V gene TRBV6-5, with TRBD1 as a possible D gene (6 bases). This CDR3 spans 15 amino acids. V was clipped by 5 bases and J by 0 bases, with 11 bases between them. CDR1 is MNHEY and CDR2 is SVGAGI in the germline V gene. CDR3 protein: CASSQQGSSGNTIYF. CDR3 coding DNA: TGTGCCAGCAGTCAACAGGGTAGCTCTGGAAACACCATATATTTT.

The chain recombines TRBV19 with TRBJ2-2, with D possibly being TRBD1 (6 bases). V was pared by 7 bases and J by 2 bases, with 14 bases between. The CDR3 has 15 amino acids. CDR1 LNHDA and CDR2 SQIVND come from the germline V gene (reference sequence). CDR3 bases: TGTGCCAGTACCCTCGGGGACATCAACACCGGGGAGCTGTTTTTT. Protein sequence: CASTLGDINTGELFF.

The CDR3 DNA reads as TGTGCCAGTAGTATGGCCTCAGGGGGCTATGGCTACACCTTC. As protein: CASSMASGGYGYTF. The chain uses TRBV19 and TRBJ1-2, with 7 bases aligning to TRBD1. Germline CDR1 LNHDA, CDR2 SQIVND (reference sequence). The V gene end was trimmed by 3 bases and the J gene end by 4 bases; junction bases not matched to a gene: 5. CDR3 length: 14 residues.

The V gene is TRBV14, the J gene TRBJ1-4; D remains ambiguous. Trimming left V 2 bases short and J 3 bases short, with 4 bases between. The CDR3 has 13 residues. In germline, CDR1 is SGHDN, CDR2 FVKESK. The CDR3 sequence: CASSQYSNEKLFF. Written as DNA, the CDR3 is TGTGCCAGCAGCCAATATTCTAATGAAAAACTGTTTTTT. Based on the CDR3 plus reference TRBV14 and TRBJ1-4, the full variable domain is EAGVTQFPSHSVIEKGQTVTLRCDPISGHDNLYWYRRVMGKEIKFLLHFVKESKQDESGMPNNRFLAERTGGTYSTLKVQPAELEDSGVYFCASSQYSNEKLFFGSGTQLSVL.

The table lists this clone with a count of one. The chain recombines TRBV9 with TRBJ1-4, with a weak D call TRBD1 (5 bases). Trimming removed 2 bases at V and 3 bases at J, with 8 bases between. The CDR3 extends over 14 amino acids. The germline CDR1 and CDR2 sequences are SGDLS and YYNGEE. CDR3 coding DNA: TGTGCCAGCAGCGTGGGGGGATCTAATGAAAAACTGTTTTTT. This gives the protein CASSVGGSNEKLFF.

For this clone: A read error may account for a junction end that differs from germline. J is TRBJ2-7 and V is TRBV28, with D maybe TRBD2 (7 bases). The CDR3 is 16 amino acids. Germline-derived CDR1 and CDR2 are MDHEN and SYDVKM. CDR3 sequence: CASSRPGGPRTYEQYF. In DNA form, the CDR3 reads TGTGCGAGCAGTCGCCCCGGGGGGCCTCGAACCTACGAGCAGTACTTC.

This clone came up once. The chain employs TRBV27 and TRBJ2-3, with 9 bases matching TRBD2. This CDR3 contains 18 residues. V shed 5 bases and J 5 bases; nucleotides not matched to a gene: 17. Germline values: CDR1 MNHEY, CDR2 SMNVEV (reference sequence). The CDR3 loop reads CASSPPGLAEDKVDTQYF. CDR3 bases: TGTGCCAGCAGTCCGCCGGGACTAGCCGAAGATAAAGTAGATACGCAGTATTTT.

The chain joins TRBV7-6 to TRBJ1-1; D not resolved. V lost 1 base, J lost 0 bases, and 9 bases lay in between. Germline V lookup: CDR1 SGHVS, CDR2 FNYEAQ. This CDR3 is built from 15 residues. CDR3 bases: TGTGCCAGCAGCTTAGGTGGCGGATTGAACACTGAAGCTTTCTTT. Amino acids: CASSLGGGLNTEAFF.